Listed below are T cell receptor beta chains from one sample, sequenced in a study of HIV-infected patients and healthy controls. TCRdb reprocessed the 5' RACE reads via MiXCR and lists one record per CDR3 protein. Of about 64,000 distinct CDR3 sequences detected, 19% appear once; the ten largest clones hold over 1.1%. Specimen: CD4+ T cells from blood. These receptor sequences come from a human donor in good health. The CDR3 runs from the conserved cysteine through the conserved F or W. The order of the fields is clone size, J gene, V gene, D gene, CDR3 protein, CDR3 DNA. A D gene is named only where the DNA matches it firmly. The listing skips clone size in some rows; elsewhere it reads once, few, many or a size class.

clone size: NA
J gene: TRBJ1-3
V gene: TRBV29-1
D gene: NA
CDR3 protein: CSVVGGSSGNTIYF
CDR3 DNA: TGCAGCGTTGTAGGCGGCAGCTCTGGAAACACCATATATTTT

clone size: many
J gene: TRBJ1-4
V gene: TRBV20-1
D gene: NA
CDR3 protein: CSARRAVTNEKLFF
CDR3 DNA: TGCAGTGCTAGGCGGGCTGTAACTAATGAAAAACTGTTTTTT

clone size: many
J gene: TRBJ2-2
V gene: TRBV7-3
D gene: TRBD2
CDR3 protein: CASSPTGTKSGELFF
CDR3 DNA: TGTGCCAGCAGCCCCACCGGGACTAAATCCGGGGAGCTGTTTTTT

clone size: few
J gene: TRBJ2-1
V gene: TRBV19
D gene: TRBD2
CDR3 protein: CASSNSGTSTYNEQFF
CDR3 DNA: TGTGCCAGTAGCAATTCAGGGACTAGCACCTACAATGAGCAGTTCTTC

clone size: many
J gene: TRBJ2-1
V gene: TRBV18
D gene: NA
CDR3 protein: CASSTGLSSYNEQFF
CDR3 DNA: TGTGCCAGCTCAACTGGACTTAGCTCCTACAATGAGCAGTTCTTC

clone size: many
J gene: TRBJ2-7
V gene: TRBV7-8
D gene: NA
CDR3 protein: CASSQDEAYEQYF
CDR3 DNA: TGTGCCAGCAGCCAGGACGAGGCCTACGAGCAGTACTTC

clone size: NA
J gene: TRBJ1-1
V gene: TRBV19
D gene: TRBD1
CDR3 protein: CASSTPQGGNTEAFF
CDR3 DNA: TGTGCCAGTAGTACCCCTCAGGGGGGGAACACTGAAGCTTTCTTT

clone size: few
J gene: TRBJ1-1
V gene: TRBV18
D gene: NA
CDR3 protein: CASSPEYRVVEWSEAFF
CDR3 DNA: TGTGCCAGCTCACCTGAATACAGGGTTGTGGAATGGTCTGAAGCTTTCTTT

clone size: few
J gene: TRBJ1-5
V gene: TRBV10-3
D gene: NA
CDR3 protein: CAISDPPGQPQHF
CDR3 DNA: TGTGCCATCAGTGATCCCCCCGGTCAGCCCCAGCATTTT

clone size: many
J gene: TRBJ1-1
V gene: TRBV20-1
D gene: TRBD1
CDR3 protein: CSARQGATEAFF
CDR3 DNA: TGCAGTGCTAGACAGGGGGCCACTGAAGCTTTCTTT

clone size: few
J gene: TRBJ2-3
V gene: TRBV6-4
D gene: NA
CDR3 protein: CASSDQRADTQYF
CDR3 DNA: TGTGCCAGCAGTGACCAGCGGGCCGATACGCAGTATTTT

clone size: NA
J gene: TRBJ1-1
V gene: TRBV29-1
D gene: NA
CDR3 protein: CSVEANLRAPNTEAFF
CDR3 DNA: TGCAGCGTTGAAGCTAATCTCAGGGCGCCGAACACTGAAGCTTTCTTT

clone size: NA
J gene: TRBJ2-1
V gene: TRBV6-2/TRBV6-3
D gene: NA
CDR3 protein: CASSSRGRPYNEQFF
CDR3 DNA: TGTGCCAGCAGTTCTCGGGGCCGCCCCTACAATGAGCAGTTCTTC

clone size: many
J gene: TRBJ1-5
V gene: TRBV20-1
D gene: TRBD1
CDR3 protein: CSVGQGSNQPQHF
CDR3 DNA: TGCAGTGTTGGACAGGGGTCTAATCAGCCCCAGCATTTT

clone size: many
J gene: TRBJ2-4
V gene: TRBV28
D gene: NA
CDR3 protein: CASSTSTGIKNIQYF
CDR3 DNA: TGTGCCAGCAGTACTTCAACAGGAATCAAAAACATTCAGTACTTC

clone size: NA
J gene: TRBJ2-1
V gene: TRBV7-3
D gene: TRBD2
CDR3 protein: CASSLPGTSGRKDNEQFF
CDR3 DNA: TGTGCCAGCAGCTTACCCGGGACTAGCGGGAGAAAGGACAATGAGCAGTTCTTC

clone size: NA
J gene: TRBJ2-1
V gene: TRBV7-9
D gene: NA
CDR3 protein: CASSPGWAGEQFF
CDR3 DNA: TGTGCCAGCAGCCCTGGTTGGGCCGGTGAGCAGTTCTTC

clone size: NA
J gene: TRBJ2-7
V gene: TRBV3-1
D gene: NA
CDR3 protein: CASSQAIPGAHEQYF
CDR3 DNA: TGTGCCAGCAGCCAAGCCATCCCCGGAGCCCACGAGCAGTACTTC

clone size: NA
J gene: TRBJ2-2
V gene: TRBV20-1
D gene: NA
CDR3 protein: CSVKDGNTGELFF
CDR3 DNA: TGCAGTGTTAAGGACGGGAACACCGGGGAGCTGTTTTTT

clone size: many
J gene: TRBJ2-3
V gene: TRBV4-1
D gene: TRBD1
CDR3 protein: CASSQASRFQGADTQYF
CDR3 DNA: TGCGCCAGCAGCCAAGCATCCAGGTTCCAGGGGGCAGATACGCAGTATTTT

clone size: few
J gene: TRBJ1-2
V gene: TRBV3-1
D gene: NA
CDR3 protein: CASSQDWSGAHGYTF
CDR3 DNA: TGTGCCAGCAGCCAAGATTGGTCGGGGGCTCATGGCTACACCTTC

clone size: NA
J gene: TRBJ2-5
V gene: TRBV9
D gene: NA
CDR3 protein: CASSRSSEETQYF
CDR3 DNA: TGTGCCAGCAGCCGCTCCAGTGAAGAGACCCAGTACTTC

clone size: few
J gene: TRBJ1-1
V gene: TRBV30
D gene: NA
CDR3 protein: CAWSVTAYRETEAFF
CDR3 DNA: TGTGCCTGGAGTGTAACCGCTTACAGGGAAACTGAAGCTTTCTTT

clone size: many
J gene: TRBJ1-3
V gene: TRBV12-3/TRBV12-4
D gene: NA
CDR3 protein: CASSLGLRGLSGNTIYF
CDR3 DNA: TGTGCCAGCAGTTTAGGTTTGCGGGGCCTCTCTGGAAACACCATATATTTT

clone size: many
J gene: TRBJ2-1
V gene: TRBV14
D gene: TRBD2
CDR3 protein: CASSPETSGRNEQFF
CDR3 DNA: TGTGCCAGCAGCCCGGAGACTAGCGGGAGGAATGAGCAGTTCTTC

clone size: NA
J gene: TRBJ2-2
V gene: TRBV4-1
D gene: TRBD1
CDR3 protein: CASSQGLDRALGGIF
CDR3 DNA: TGCGCCAGCAGCCAAGGTCTAGACAGGGCTTTAGGTGGGATTTTT

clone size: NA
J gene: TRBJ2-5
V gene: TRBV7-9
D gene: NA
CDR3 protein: CASSLATGIVETQYF
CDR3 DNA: TGTGCCAGCAGCTTAGCTACAGGGATCGTGGAGACCCAGTACTTC

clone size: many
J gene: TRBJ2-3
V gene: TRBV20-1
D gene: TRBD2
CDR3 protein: CSADGPSGSTDTQYF
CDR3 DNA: TGCAGTGCTGATGGACCTAGCGGGAGCACAGATACGCAGTATTTT